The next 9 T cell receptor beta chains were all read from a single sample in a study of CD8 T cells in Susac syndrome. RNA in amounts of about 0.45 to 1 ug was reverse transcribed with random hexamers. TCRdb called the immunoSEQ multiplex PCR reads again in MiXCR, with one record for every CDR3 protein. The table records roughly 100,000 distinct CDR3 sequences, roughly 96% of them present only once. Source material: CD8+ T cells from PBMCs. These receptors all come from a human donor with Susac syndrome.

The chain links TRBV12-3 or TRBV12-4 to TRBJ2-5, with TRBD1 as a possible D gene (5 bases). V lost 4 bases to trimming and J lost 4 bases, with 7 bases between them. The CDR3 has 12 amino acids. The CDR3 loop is CASSSGLETQYF. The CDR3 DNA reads TGTGCCAGCAGTTCAGGGTTAGAGACCCAGTACTTC.

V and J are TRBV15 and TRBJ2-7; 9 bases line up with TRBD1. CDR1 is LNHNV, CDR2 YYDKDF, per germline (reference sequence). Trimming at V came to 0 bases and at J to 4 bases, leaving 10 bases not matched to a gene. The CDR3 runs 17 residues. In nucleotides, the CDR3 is TGTGCCACCAGCAGAGACACCCCGGGACAGGGTTCTTACGAGCAGTACTTC. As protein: CATSRDTPGQGSYEQYF.

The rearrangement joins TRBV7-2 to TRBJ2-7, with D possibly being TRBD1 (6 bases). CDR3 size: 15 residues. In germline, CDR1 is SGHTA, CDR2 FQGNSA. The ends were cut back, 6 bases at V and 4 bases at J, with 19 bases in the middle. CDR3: CASRPQLAGVYEQYF. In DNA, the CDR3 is TGTGCCAGCAGGCCCCAATTGGCAGGGGTATACGAGCAGTACTTC.

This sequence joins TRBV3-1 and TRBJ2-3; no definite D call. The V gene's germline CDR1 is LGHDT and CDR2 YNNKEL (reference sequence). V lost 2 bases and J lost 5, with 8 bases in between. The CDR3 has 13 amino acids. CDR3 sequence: CASSQSRGDTQYF. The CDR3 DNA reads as TGTGCCAGCAGCCAATCTCGAGGAGATACGCAGTATTTT.

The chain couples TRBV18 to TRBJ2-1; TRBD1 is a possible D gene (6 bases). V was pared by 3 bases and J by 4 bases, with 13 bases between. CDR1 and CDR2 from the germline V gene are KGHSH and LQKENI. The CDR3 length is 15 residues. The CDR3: CASSPTDSRYNEQFF. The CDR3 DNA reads TGTGCCAGCTCACCTACGGACAGTAGATACAATGAGCAGTTCTTC.

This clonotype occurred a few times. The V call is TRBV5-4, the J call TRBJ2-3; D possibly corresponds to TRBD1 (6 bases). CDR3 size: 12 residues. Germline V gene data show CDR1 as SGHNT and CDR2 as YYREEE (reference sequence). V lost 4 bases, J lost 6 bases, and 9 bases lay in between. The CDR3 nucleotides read TGTGCCAGCAGCCCAGGGGTGGATACGCAGTATTTT. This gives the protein CASSPGVDTQYF.

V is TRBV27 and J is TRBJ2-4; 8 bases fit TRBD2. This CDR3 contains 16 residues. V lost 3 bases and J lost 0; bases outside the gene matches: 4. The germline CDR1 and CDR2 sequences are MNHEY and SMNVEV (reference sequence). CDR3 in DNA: TGTGCCAGCAGTTTTCGGGGGGGCATAGCCAAAAACATTCAGTACTTC. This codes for CASSFRGGIAKNIQYF.

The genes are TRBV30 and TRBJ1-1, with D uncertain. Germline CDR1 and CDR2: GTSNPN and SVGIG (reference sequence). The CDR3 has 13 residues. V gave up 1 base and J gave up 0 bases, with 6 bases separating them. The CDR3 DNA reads TGTGCCTGGAGTGCTCAGATGAACACTGAAGCTTTCTTT. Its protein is CAWSAQMNTEAFF.

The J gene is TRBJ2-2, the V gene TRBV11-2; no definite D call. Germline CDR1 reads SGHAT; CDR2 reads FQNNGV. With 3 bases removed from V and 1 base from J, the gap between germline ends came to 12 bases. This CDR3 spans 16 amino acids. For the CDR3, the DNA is TGTGCCAGCAGCTTGATAGTTCTGCTGAACACCGGGGAGCTGTTTTTT. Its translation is CASSLIVLLNTGELFF.